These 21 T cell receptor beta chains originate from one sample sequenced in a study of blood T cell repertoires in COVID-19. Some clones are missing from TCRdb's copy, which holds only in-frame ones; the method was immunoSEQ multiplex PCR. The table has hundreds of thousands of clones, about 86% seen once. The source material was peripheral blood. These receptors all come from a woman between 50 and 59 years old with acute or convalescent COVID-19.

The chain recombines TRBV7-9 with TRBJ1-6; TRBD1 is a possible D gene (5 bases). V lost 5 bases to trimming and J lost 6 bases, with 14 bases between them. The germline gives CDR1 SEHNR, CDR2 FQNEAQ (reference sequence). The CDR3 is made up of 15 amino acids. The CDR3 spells CASSPGAEFNSPLHF. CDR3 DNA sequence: TGTGCCAGCAGCCCTGGGGCAGAATTTAATTCACCCCTCCACTTT.

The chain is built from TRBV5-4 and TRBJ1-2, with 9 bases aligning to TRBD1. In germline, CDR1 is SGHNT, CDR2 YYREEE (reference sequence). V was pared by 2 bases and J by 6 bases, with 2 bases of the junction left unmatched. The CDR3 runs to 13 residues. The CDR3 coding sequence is TGTGCCAGCAGCTTACAGGGGGCGCATGGCTACACCTTC. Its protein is CASSLQGAHGYTF. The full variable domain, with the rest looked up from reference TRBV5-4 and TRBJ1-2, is ETGVTQSPTHLIKTRGQQVTLRCSSQSGHNTVSWYQQALGQGPQFIFQYYREEENGRGNFPPRFSGLQFPNYSSELNVNALELDDSALYLCASSLQGAHGYTFGSGTRLTVV.

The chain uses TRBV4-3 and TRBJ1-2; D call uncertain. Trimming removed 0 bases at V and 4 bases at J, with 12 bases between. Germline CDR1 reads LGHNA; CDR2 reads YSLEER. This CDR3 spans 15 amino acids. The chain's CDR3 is CASSQDFREGYGYTF. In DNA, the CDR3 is TGCGCCAGCAGCCAAGATTTCCGGGAGGGCTATGGCTACACCTTC.

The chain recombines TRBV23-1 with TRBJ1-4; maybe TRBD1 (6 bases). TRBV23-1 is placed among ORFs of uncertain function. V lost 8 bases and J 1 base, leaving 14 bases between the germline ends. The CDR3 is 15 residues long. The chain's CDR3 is CASPKGVGTNEKLFF. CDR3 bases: TGCGCCAGCCCAAAGGGGGTTGGAACTAATGAAAAACTGTTTTTT.

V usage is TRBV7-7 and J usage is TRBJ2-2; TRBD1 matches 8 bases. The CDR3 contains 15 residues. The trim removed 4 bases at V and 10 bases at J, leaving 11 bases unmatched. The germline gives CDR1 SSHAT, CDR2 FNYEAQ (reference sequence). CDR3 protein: CASSSGQGGREELFF. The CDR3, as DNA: TGTGCCAGCAGCTCCGGACAGGGTGGAAGGGAGGAGCTGTTTTTT.

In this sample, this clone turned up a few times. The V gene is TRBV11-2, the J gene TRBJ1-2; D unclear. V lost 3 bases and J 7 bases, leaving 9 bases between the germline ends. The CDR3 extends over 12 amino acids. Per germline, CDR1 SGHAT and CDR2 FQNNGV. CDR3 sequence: CASSFGLTGYTF. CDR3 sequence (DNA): TGTGCCAGCAGCTTCGGGTTGACTGGCTACACCTTC.

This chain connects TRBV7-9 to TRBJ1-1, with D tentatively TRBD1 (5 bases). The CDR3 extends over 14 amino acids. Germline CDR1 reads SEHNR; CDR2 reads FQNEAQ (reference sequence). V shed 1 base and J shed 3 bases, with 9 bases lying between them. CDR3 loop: CASSLGLGDTEAFF. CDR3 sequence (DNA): TGTGCCAGCAGCTTAGGATTAGGGGACACTGAAGCTTTCTTT.

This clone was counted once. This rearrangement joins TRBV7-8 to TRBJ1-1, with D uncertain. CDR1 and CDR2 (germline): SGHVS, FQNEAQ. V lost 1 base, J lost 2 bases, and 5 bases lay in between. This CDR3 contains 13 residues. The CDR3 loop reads CASSLDSNTEAFF. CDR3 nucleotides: TGTGCCAGCAGCTTAGACAGTAACACTGAAGCTTTCTTT. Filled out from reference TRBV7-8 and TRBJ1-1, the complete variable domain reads GAGVSQSPRYKVAKRGQDVALRCDPISGHVSLFWYQQALGQGPEFLTYFQNEAQLDKSGLPSDRFFAERPEGSVSTLKIQRTQQEDSAVYLCASSLDSNTEAFFGQGTRLTVV.

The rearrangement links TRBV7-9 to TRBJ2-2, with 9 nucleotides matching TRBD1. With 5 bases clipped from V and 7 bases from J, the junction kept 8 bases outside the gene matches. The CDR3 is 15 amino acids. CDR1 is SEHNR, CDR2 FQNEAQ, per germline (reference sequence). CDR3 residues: CASSHRTGEGGELFF. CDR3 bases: TGTGCCAGCAGCCACCGGACAGGGGAAGGCGGGGAGCTGTTTTTT.

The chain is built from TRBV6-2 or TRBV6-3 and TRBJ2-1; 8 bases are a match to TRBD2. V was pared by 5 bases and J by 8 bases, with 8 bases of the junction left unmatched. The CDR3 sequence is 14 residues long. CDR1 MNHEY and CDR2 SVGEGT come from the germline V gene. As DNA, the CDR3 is TGTGCCAGCAGTCCCGGGACTAGTATCGATGAGCAGTTCTTC. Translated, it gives CASSPGTSIDEQFF.

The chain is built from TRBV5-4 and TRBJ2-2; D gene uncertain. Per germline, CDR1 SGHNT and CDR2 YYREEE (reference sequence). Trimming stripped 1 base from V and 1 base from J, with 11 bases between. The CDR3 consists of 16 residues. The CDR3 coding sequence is TGTGCCAGCAGCTTGAAGAGAATTGAGAACACCGGGGAGCTGTTTTTT. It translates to CASSLKRIENTGELFF.

CDR3 in amino acids: CASSVGGGGAMQFF. The DNA of the CDR3 is TGTGCCAGCAGCGTAGGTGGCGGGGGGGCAATGCAGTTCTTC. The rearrangement uses TRBV9 and TRBJ2-1; 9 nucleotides match TRBD2. Germline values: CDR1 SGDLS, CDR2 YYNGEE. The J segment lost 12 bases and the V segment lost 0 bases, leaving 7 bases of the junction unmatched. The CDR3 is 14 amino acids. The complete variable domain, with remaining parts taken from reference TRBV9 and TRBJ2-1, reads DSGVTQTPKHLITATGQRVTLRCSPRSGDLSVYWYQQSLDQGLQFLIQYYNGEERAKGNILERFSAQQFPDLHSELNLSSLELGDSALYFCASSVGGGGAMQFFGPGTRLTVL.

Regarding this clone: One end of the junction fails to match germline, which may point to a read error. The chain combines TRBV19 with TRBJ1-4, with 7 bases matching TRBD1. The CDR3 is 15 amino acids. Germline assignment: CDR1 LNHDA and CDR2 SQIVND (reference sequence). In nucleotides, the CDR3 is TGTGCCAGTAGTTTAGACAGGGCCACTAATGAAAAACTGTTTTTT. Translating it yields CASSLDRATNEKLFF.

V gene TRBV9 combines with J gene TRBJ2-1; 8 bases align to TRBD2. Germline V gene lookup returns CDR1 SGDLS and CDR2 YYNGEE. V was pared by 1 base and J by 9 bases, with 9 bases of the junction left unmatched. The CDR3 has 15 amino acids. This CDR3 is CASSVIGGGSVEQFF. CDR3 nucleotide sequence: TGTGCCAGCAGCGTAATAGGCGGGGGGTCCGTTGAGCAGTTCTTC.

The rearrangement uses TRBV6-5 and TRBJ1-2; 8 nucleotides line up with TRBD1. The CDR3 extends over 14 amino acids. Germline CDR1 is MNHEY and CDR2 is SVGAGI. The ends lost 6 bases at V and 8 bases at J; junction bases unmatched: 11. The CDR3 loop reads CASSQSSGGYGYTF. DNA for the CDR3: TGTGCCAGCAGCCAATCCTCAGGGGGCTACGGCTACACCTTC.

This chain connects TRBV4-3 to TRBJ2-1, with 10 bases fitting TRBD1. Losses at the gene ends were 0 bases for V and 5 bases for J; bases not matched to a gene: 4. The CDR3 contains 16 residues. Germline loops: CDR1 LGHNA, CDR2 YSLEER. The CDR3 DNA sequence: TGCGCCAGCAGCCAAGATCCCGGGACAGGGGACAATGAGCAGTTCTTC. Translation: CASSQDPGTGDNEQFF.

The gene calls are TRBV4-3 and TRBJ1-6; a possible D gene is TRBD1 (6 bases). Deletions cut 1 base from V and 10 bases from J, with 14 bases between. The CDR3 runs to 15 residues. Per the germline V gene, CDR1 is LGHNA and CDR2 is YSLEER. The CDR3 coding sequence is TGCGCCAGCAGCCAAGGCAGGCAGGGGTCGTCACCCCTCCACTTT. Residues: CASSQGRQGSSPLHF.

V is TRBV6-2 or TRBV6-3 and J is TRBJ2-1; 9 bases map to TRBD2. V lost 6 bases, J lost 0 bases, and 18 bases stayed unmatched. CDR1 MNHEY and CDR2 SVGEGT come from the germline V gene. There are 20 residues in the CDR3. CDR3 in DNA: TGTGCCAGCAGCTCCCCCGGGGTAGCGGGGGTCCAGAGCTCCTACAATGAGCAGTTCTTC. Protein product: CASSSPGVAGVQSSYNEQFF.

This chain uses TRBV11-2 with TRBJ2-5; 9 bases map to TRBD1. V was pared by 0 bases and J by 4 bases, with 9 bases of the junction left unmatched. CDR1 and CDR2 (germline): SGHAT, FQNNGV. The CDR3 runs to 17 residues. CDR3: CASSLDSTGTGLETQYF. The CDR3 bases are TGTGCCAGCAGCTTAGATAGCACCGGGACAGGGCTAGAGACCCAGTACTTC.

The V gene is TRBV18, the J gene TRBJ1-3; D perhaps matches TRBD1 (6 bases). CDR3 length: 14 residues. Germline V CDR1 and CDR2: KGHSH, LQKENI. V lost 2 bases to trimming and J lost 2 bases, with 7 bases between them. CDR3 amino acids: CASSPGGTGNTIYF. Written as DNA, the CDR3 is TGTGCCAGCTCACCAGGGGGCACTGGAAACACCATATATTTT. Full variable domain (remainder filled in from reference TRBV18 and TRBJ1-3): NAGVMQNPRHLVRRRGQEARLRCSPMKGHSHVYWYRQLPEEGLKFMVYLQKENIIDESGMPKERFSAEFPKEGPSILRIQQVVRGDSAAYFCASSPGGTGNTIYFGEGSWLTVV.

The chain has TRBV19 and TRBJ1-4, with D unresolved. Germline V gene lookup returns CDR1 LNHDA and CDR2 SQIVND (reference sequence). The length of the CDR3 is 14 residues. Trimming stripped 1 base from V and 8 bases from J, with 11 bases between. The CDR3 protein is CASSIVGSGEKLFF. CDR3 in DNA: TGTGCCAGTAGTATAGTGGGGAGCGGAGAAAAACTGTTTTTT.